These T cell receptor beta chains were read from a single sample in a study of regulatory T cells in long-lasting Graves disease. TCRdb analysed the multiplex PCR reads with MiXCR anew, one entry per CDR3 protein. Among some 560,000 distinct CDR3 sequences listed, roughly 15% were seen once. The data were also submitted as part of a second study, on T cells in Graves' hyperthyroidism and ophthalmopathy.

The sample here was peripheral blood mononuclear cells (PBMCs), taken at new diagnosis, from a patient treated with antithyroid drugs. All receptors come from a woman aged 35 to 59 with Graves disease. CDR3s include the opening cysteine and the closing phenylalanine or tryptophan.

V,CDR3
TRBV6-1,CASSGGSAYNSPLHF
TRBV5-1,CASRDGQPGDIQYF
TRBV7-6,CASSLRGATYAGELFF
TRBV7-6,CASSRQTSRMHNEQFF
TRBV18,CASSPQPGGTNTEAFF
TRBV11-2,CASSLRQGARLSSYNSPLHF
TRBV5-1,CASSLDGTRMDEQFF
TRBV9,CASSVGPRVVEQYF
TRBV2,CASSVFFMTSGGIDEQFF
TRBV12-5,CASGQGHLSNQPQHF
TRBV29-1,CSAERQGIIGEAFF
TRBV24-1,CATSDNRGQSSYNEQFF
TRBV6-5,CASSFGGQYQRGYTF